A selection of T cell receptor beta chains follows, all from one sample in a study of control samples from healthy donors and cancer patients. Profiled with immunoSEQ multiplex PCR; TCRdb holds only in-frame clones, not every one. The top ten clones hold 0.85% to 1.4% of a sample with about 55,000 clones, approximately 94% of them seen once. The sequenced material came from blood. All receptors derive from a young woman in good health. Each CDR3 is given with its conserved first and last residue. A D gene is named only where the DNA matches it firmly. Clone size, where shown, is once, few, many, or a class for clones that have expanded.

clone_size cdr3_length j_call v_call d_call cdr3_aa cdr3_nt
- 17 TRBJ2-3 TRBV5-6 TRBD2 CASSLALRGGLADTQYF TGTGCCAGCAGCTTGGCATTGCGGGGGGGCCTCGCAGATACGCAGTATTTT
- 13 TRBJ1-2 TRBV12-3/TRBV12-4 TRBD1 CASNDRGGSGYTF TGTGCCAGCAACGACAGGGGGGGAAGTGGCTACACCTTC
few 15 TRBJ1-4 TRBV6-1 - CASSEKVEPNEKLFF TGTGCCAGCAGTGAAAAGGTAGAGCCAAATGAAAAACTGTTTTTT
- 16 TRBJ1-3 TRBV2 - CASIGMRGFSGNTIYF TGTGCCAGCATCGGGATGAGGGGGTTCTCTGGAAACACCATATATTTT
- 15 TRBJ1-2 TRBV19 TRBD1 CASSPGTAGGHGYTF TGTGCCAGTAGCCCTGGGACCGCAGGGGGCCATGGCTACACCTTC
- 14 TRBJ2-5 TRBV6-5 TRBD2 CASTSGGAWETQYF TGTGCCAGCACCAGCGGGGGGGCCTGGGAGACCCAGTACTTC
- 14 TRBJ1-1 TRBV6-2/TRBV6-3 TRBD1 CASSLQGANTEAFF TGTGCCAGCAGCCTACAGGGGGCTAACACTGAAGCTTTCTTT
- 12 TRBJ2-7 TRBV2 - CASSLWGDEQYF TGTGCCAGCTCACTGTGGGGGGACGAGCAGTACTTC
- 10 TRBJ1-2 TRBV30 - CAWEGYGYTF TGTGCCTGGGAGGGGTATGGCTACACCTTC
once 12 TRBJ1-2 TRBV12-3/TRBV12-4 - CASSFVGWGYTF TGTGCCAGCAGTTTTGTGGGGTGGGGCTACACCTTC
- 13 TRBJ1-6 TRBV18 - CASSPGTVAPLHF TGTGCCAGCTCACCCGGGACCGTGGCACCCCTCCACTTT
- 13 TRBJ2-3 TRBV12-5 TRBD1 CASQQGATDTQYF TGTGCTAGTCAGCAGGGGGCCACAGATACGCAGTATTTT
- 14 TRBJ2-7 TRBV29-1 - CSVVTPLPLYEQYF TGCAGCGTTGTAACACCCCTCCCGCTCTACGAGCAGTACTTC
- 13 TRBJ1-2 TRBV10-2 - CASRDPGFYGYTF TGCGCCAGCAGGGATCCAGGGTTCTATGGCTACACCTTC
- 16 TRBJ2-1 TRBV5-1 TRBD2 CASSPSGRPSYNEQFF TGCGCCAGCAGCCCTAGCGGCCGACCTTCCTACAATGAGCAGTTCTTC
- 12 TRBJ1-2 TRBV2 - CASSEVSSGYTF TGTGCCAGCAGTGAAGTTTCGAGTGGCTACACCTTC
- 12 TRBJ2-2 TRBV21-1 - CARGRDRSLLFF TGTGCCAGAGGCCGCGACAGGTCGTTGCTGTTTTTT
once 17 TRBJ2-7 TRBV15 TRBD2 CATSRGEGLAGTYEQYF TGTGCCACCAGCAGAGGAGAGGGACTAGCGGGGACCTACGAGCAGTACTTC
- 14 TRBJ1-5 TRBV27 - CASSLGYSNQPQHF TGTGCCAGCAGTTTAGGGTATAGCAATCAGCCCCAGCATTTT
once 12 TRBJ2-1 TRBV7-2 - CASSLGAPLELF TGTGCCAGCAGCTTAGGGGCCCCCCTTGAGCTCTTC
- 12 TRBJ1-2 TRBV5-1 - CASSQDSYGYTF TGCGCCAGCAGCCAGGATTCCTATGGCTACACCTTC
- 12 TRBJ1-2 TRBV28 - CASSLRTAGYTF TGTGCCAGCAGTCTACGGACGGCCGGCTACACCTTC
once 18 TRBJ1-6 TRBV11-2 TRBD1 CASSLDRGGGTLSSPLHF TGTGCCAGCAGCTTAGATCGGGGAGGGGGCACCCTCAGTTCACCCCTCCACTTT
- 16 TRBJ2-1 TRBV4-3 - CASSQDDRSMDNEQFF TGCGCCAGCAGCCAAGACGACCGGAGTATGGACAATGAGCAGTTCTTC
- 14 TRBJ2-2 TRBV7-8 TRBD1 CASRRQGDTGELFF TGTGCCAGCAGACGACAGGGCGACACCGGGGAGCTGTTTTTT
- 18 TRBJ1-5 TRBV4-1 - CASSQVGGTYHSNQPQHF TGCGCCAGCAGCCAAGTGGGGGGGACGTACCATAGCAATCAGCCCCAGCATTTT
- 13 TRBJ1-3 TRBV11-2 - CASSPSSGNTIYF TGTGCCAGCAGCCCCAGCTCTGGAAACACCATATATTTT
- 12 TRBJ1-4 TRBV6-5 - CATHTGPEKLFF TGTGCCACCCACACAGGGCCTGAAAAACTGTTTTTT
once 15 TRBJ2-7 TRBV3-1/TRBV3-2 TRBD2 CAPPHGGGGQYEQYF TGCGCCCCCCCCCACGGCGGGGGGGGACAATACGAGCAGTACTTC